The rows below give T cell receptor beta chains drawn from one sample of a study of memory CD8 T cells in hepatitis C reinfection. The method was immunoSEQ multiplex PCR; TCRdb's version includes in-frame clones alone and lacks a portion of them. Of under 60,000 clones in the sample, nearly 90% are singletons; the top ten hold 1%. Sequenced: naive CD8+ T cells sorted from blood. The receptor source for this set is a man aged 18 to 30 with hepatitis C virus infection. Each CDR3 is given with its conserved first and last residue. A D gene is named only where the DNA matches it firmly. Clone size is stated in some rows and not others, as once, few, many or a class when expanded.

abundance	v_gene	j_gene	d_gene	CDR3aa	CDR3nt
-	TRBV5-1	TRBJ2-1	-	CASSPGTSFNEQFF	TGCGCCAGCAGCCCGGGAACTAGCTTCAATGAGCAGTTCTTC
once	TRBV19	TRBJ2-3	-	CASSGSGFTDTQYF	TGTGCCAGTAGTGGAAGCGGGTTCACAGATACGCAGTATTTT
-	TRBV9	TRBJ2-3	TRBD2	CASSVFGGGATDTQYF	TGTGCCAGCAGCGTATTCGGCGGGGGGGCCACAGATACGCAGTATTTT
few	TRBV5-6	TRBJ2-1	-	CASSLDYRGGVVNEQFF	TGTGCCAGCAGCTTGGATTATAGGGGGGGTGTCGTTAATGAGCAGTTCTTC
once	TRBV7-9	TRBJ2-1	-	CASSQRSNEQFF	TGTGCCAGCAGTCAACGGAGCAATGAGCAGTTCTTC
-	TRBV5-8	TRBJ2-7	-	CASSLYPGDNEQYF	TGTGCCAGCAGCTTGTATCCGGGTGATAACGAGCAGTACTTC
-	TRBV20-1	TRBJ1-1	-	CSAPLNTEAFF	TGCAGTGCTCCTTTGAACACTGAAGCTTTCTTT
-	TRBV25-1	TRBJ1-2	-	CASSDRGIPNYGYTF	TGTGCCAGCAGTGATCGCGGGATCCCTAACTATGGCTACACCTTC
once	TRBV7-9	TRBJ1-4	TRBD1	CASSALSGTANEKLFF	TGTGCCAGCAGCGCATTATCCGGGACAGCTAATGAAAAACTGTTTTTT
-	TRBV7-9	TRBJ2-1	TRBD2	CASSLTAGPYNEQFF	TGTGCCAGCAGCTTAACAGCGGGACCCTACAATGAGCAGTTCTTC
-	TRBV28	TRBJ2-1	TRBD2	CASSLTSGSFKFF	TGTGCCAGCAGTTTAACTAGCGGGAGTTTTAAGTTCTTC
few	TRBV6-5	TRBJ1-6	TRBD1	CASSYGQVPNSPLHF	TGTGCCAGCAGTTACGGACAGGTTCCTAATTCACCCCTCCACTTT
once	TRBV19	TRBJ1-1	-	CASSPLWGGDTEAFF	TGTGCCAGTAGTCCGTTATGGGGAGGGGACACTGAAGCTTTCTTT
-	TRBV28	TRBJ2-1	TRBD2	CASSLPGLAGTISYNEQFF	TGTGCCAGCAGCCTCCCGGGACTAGCGGGAACAATCTCCTACAATGAGCAGTTCTTC
-	TRBV5-6	TRBJ1-2	TRBD1	CASSLAAEGALGYTF	TGTGCCAGCAGCTTGGCCGCAGAGGGGGCGCTTGGCTACACCTTC
-	TRBV9	TRBJ2-7	TRBD1	CASSGLDRVGYEQYF	TGTGCCAGCAGCGGCCTCGACAGGGTTGGTTACGAGCAGTACTTC
-	TRBV6-1	TRBJ2-1	TRBD2	CASSEASGSYNEQFF	TGTGCCAGCAGTGAAGCTAGCGGGAGTTACAATGAGCAGTTCTTC
few	TRBV7-8	TRBJ2-3	TRBD2	CASSPSSGGAADTQYF	TGTGCCAGCAGCCCTTCTAGCGGGGGGGCTGCAGATACGCAGTATTTT
-	TRBV27	TRBJ2-3	TRBD2	CASSFSREAISTDTQYF	TGTGCCAGCAGTTTCTCCCGGGAGGCAATAAGCACAGATACGCAGTATTTT
-	TRBV10-2	TRBJ2-2	-	CASSPLTGGTGELFF	TGCGCCAGCAGTCCTCTTACCGGCGGCACCGGGGAGCTGTTTTTT
-	TRBV5-5	TRBJ1-2	-	CASSLWGGPSGYGYTF	TGTGCCAGCAGCTTGTGGGGGGGACCCTCGGGATATGGCTACACCTTC
-	TRBV28	TRBJ2-5	-	CASSLEQGGSKTQYF	TGTGCCAGCAGTTTAGAACAGGGTGGATCGAAGACCCAGTACTTC
-	TRBV5-1	TRBJ1-4	-	CASSLYGGVGEKLFF	TGCGCCAGCAGCTTGTATGGCGGGGTAGGCGAAAAACTGTTTTTT
-	TRBV13	TRBJ1-2	-	CASSLGTGNYGYTF	TGTGCCAGCAGCTTAGGGACAGGCAACTATGGCTACACCTTC
-	TRBV5-4	TRBJ2-7	-	CASSSGVRTGEEQYF	TGTGCCAGCAGCTCTGGGGTACGAACGGGAGAGGAGCAGTACTTC
-	TRBV4-3	TRBJ2-1	-	CASSPGGSYNEQFF	TGCGCCAGCAGCCCTGGCGGGTCCTACAATGAGCAGTTCTTC
-	TRBV28	TRBJ1-4	-	CASSLGQYNEKLFF	TGTGCCAGCAGTTTAGGGCAGTATAATGAAAAACTGTTTTTT
-	TRBV2	TRBJ2-1	-	CASSETSNEQFF	TGTGCCAGCAGTGAAACCAGCAATGAGCAGTTCTTC
-	TRBV27	TRBJ2-2	-	CASSLFPSAGELFF	TGTGCCAGCAGTTTATTCCCTAGCGCCGGGGAGCTGTTTTTT
-	TRBV7-9	TRBJ2-1	-	CASRRDNNEQFF	TGTGCCAGCCGCCGGGACAACAATGAGCAGTTCTTC
-	TRBV11-2	TRBJ1-3	TRBD1	CASSPGQGTRNTIYF	TGTGCCAGCAGCCCGGGACAGGGAACTCGAAACACCATATATTTT
-	TRBV19	TRBJ2-1	TRBD1	CASSIDGQGGNEQFF	TGTGCCAGTAGTATTGATGGACAGGGGGGCAATGAGCAGTTCTTC
-	TRBV4-1	TRBJ1-1	-	CASSLQGGAEAFF	TGCGCCAGCAGCTTACAGGGTGGGGCTGAAGCTTTCTTT
-	TRBV27	TRBJ2-1	TRBD2	CASSYGGVYNEQFF	TGTGCCAGCAGTTACGGGGGGGTCTACAATGAGCAGTTCTTC
-	TRBV5-5	TRBJ2-7	TRBD2	CASSLAGGSAYEQYF	TGTGCCAGCAGCTTGGCGGGGGGGAGCGCCTACGAGCAGTACTTC
-	TRBV7-9	TRBJ2-1	TRBD2	CASLGLAGDGEQFF	TGTGCCAGTCTCGGACTAGCGGGGGATGGTGAGCAGTTCTTC
-	TRBV13	TRBJ2-1	TRBD2	CASSSTEREGRNEQFF	TGTGCCAGCAGCTCCACCGAGCGGGAGGGCCGCAATGAGCAGTTCTTC
-	TRBV4-1	TRBJ1-2	TRBD1	CASSQPGTDSYGYTF	TGCGCCAGCAGCCAACCAGGGACAGACTCCTATGGCTACACCTTC
-	TRBV4-1	TRBJ2-1	-	CASSSQTGEQFF	TGCGCCAGCAGCAGTCAGACAGGCGAGCAGTTCTTC
-	TRBV27	TRBJ2-1	TRBD2	CASSLGPTSGTNEQFF	TGTGCCAGCAGTTTAGGCCCTACTAGCGGGACGAATGAGCAGTTCTTC
few	TRBV6-5	TRBJ1-1	TRBD1	CASSLDRGRNTEAFF	TGTGCCAGCAGCCTGGACAGGGGGAGGAACACTGAAGCTTTCTTT
-	TRBV27	TRBJ2-1	TRBD2	CATSPSGTGEQFF	TGTGCCACCTCCCCTAGCGGGACGGGTGAGCAGTTCTTC
-	TRBV2	TRBJ2-5	TRBD2	CASSAPGLAEETQYF	TGTGCCAGCAGCGCCCCGGGACTAGCGGAAGAGACCCAGTACTTC
once	TRBV28	TRBJ1-1	TRBD1	CASSLRDSYTEAFF	TGTGCCAGCAGTCTCCGGGACAGCTACACTGAAGCTTTCTTT
-	TRBV9	TRBJ2-7	TRBD2	CASSPGASGTYEQYF	TGTGCCAGCAGCCCCGGGGCTAGCGGGACGTACGAGCAGTACTTC
once	TRBV6-5	TRBJ2-1	TRBD1	CASSYSGTVYNEQFF	TGTGCCAGCAGTTACTCTGGGACAGTTTACAATGAGCAGTTCTTC
-	TRBV19	TRBJ2-1	-	CASSGGSSNEQFF	TGTGCCAGTAGTGGGGGGAGCTCCAATGAGCAGTTCTTC
-	TRBV2	TRBJ2-1	-	CASSEGPGESSYNEQFF	TGTGCCAGCAGTGAAGGACCAGGGGAAAGCTCCTACAATGAGCAGTTCTTC
-	TRBV9	TRBJ2-5	TRBD2	CASSVLPGLAEKETQYF	TGTGCCAGCAGCGTCCTCCCGGGACTAGCGGAAAAAGAGACCCAGTACTTC
once	TRBV9	TRBJ2-5	TRBD2	CASSGGGSGGPWETQYF	TGTGCCAGCAGCGGGGGGGGTAGCGGGGGTCCGTGGGAGACCCAGTACTTC
-	TRBV25-1	TRBJ2-2	-	CASILPGLYTGELFF	TGTGCCAGCATCCTTCCGGGACTGTACACCGGGGAGCTGTTTTTT
-	TRBV21-1	TRBJ2-3	-	CASSSKDRVCAADTQYF	TGTGCCAGCAGCTCGAAAGACAGAGTCTGCGCGGCAGATACGCAGTATTTT
-	TRBV5-6	TRBJ2-1	TRBD2	CASSAPSGGAHNEQFF	TGTGCCAGCAGCGCTCCTAGCGGGGGGGCCCACAATGAGCAGTTCTTC
once	TRBV5-6	TRBJ1-2	-	CASSPAGTDGYTF	TGTGCCAGCAGCCCGGCGGGGACGGATGGCTACACCTTC